This entry features one T cell receptor beta chain sequence. The antigen is not known. Noted time point: persistent/refractory GD, antithyroid drugs over 5 years with positive TRAb. PBMCs provided the RNA from which the TCR library was made. This sample stems from a study of regulatory T cells in long-lasting Graves disease. Study-wide background: Persistent cases took antithyroid drugs over 5 years and stayed TSH receptor antibody positive.

Researchers made TCR beta libraries by using iRepertoire HTBI primers and running Arm-PCR on CDR3 regions. TCRdb re-called the multiplex PCR reads with MiXCR, one entry per CDR3 protein. Counted here are about 290,000 distinct CDR3 sequences, more than 20% occurring once; the ten biggest clones make up around 50%. Points from the study as a whole: A greater number of public clonotypes (about 2,900) was shared by persistent patients than by new patients (just over 950).

Germline V gene data show CDR1 as SEHNR and CDR2 as FQNEAQ (reference sequence). The CDR3 spans 16 residues. Trimming pared 2 bases from V and 3 bases from J, leaving 13 bases between. The clonotype comes from a female donor with Graves disease. The rearrangement uses TRBV7-9 and TRBJ2-2; D call uncertain. The sequencing here drew on peripheral blood mononuclear cells (PBMCs), taken when the disease was refractory, from a patient treated with antithyroid drugs. CDR3 in amino acids: CASSLIGVPDTGELFF. The CDR3 DNA is TGTGCCAGCAGCTTAATTGGAGTTCCGGACACCGGGGAGCTGTTTTTT.